This T cell receptor beta chain comes out of a study of blood T cell repertoires in COVID-19. The wider study: Samples of COVID-19 (acute and convalescent) were obtained from the United States, Italy and Spain. In each case, the material was cDNA or gDNA derived from T cells, B-cell-depleted T cells, or PBMCs.

V lost 5 bases and J lost 1, with 12 bases in between. Germline CDR1 SGHRS, CDR2 YFSETQ. The CDR3 contains 14 residues. Original data processing: Reference gene primers were amplified, and this amplification served to estimate nucleated cell counts. The method was immunoSEQ multiplex PCR; TCRdb's version includes in-frame clones alone and lacks a portion of them. D and trimming were read from the DNA, whereas the V and J calls and clone size are those reported in that table. The sample lists about 400,000 clones, around 90% seen once, with 2.5% to 3.5% in the top ten. J is TRBJ1-1 and V is TRBV5-1; D is possibly TRBD1 (6 bases). The specimen sequenced was peripheral blood. The clonotype was recovered from a human donor in a cohort sampled during active COVID-19. CDR3 in DNA: TGCGCCAGCAGGACGCTGACAGGGAACACTGAAGCTTTCTTT. Its protein is CASRTLTGNTEAFF. The entire variable domain, with the rest obtained from reference TRBV5-1 and TRBJ1-1, is as follows: KAGVTQTPRYLIKTRGQQVTLSCSPISGHRSVSWYQQTPGQGLQFLFEYFSETQRNKGNFPGRFSGRQFSNSRSEMNVSTLELGDSALYLCASRTLTGNTEAFFGQGTRLTVV.